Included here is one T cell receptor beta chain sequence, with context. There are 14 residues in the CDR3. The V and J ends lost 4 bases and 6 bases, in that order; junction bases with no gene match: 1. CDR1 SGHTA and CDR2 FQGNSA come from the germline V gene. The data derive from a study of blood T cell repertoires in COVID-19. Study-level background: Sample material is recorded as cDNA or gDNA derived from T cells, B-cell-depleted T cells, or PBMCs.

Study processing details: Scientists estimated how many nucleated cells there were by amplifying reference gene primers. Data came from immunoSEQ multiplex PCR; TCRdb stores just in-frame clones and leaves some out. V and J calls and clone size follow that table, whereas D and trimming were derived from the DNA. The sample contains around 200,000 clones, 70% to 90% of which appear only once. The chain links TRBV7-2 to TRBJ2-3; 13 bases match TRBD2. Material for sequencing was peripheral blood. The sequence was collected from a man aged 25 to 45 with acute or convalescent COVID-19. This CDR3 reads CASSSGLAGDTQYF. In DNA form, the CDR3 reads TGTGCCAGCAGCTCGGGACTAGCGGGGGATACGCAGTATTTT.